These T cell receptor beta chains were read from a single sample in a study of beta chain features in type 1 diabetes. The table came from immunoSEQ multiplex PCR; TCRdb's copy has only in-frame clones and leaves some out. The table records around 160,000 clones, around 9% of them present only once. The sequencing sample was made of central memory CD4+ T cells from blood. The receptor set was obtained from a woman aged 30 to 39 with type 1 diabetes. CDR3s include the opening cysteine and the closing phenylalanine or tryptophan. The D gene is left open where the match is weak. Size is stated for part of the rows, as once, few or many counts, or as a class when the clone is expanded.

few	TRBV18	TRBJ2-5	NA	CASSPRDMELETQYF	TGTGCCAGCTCACCAAGAGACATGGAATTGGAGACCCAGTACTTC
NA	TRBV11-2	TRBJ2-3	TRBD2	CASSVLAGREADTQYF	TGTGCCAGCAGCGTTCTAGCGGGAAGGGAGGCAGATACGCAGTATTTT
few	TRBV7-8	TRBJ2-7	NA	CASSPFRGQYF	TGTGCCAGCAGCCCCTTTCGGGGTCAGTACTTC
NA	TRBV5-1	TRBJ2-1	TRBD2	CASSFPSGVGSEQFF	TGCGCCAGCAGCTTCCCTAGCGGAGTGGGGAGTGAGCAGTTCTTC
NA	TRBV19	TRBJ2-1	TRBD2	CASSQSGGKHNEQFF	TGTGCCAGTAGTCAAAGCGGGGGCAAACACAATGAGCAGTTCTTC
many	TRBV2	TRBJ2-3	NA	CASRWYSDTQYF	TGTGCCAGCAGGTGGTACTCAGATACGCAGTATTTT
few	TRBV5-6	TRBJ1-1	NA	CASSLGQMNTEAFF	TGTGCCAGCAGCTTGGGGCAAATGAACACTGAAGCTTTCTTT
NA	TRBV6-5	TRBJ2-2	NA	CASSFNREGTGELFF	TGTGCCAGCAGTTTTAACAGGGAAGGGACCGGGGAGCTGTTTTTT
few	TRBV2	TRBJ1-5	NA	CASSGGSMGGNQPQHF	TGTGCCAGCAGTGGAGGGAGTATGGGCGGCAATCAGCCCCAGCATTTT
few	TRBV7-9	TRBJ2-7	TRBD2	CASSQEGTSVRQYF	TGTGCCAGCAGCCAAGAAGGAACTAGCGTTCGGCAGTACTTC